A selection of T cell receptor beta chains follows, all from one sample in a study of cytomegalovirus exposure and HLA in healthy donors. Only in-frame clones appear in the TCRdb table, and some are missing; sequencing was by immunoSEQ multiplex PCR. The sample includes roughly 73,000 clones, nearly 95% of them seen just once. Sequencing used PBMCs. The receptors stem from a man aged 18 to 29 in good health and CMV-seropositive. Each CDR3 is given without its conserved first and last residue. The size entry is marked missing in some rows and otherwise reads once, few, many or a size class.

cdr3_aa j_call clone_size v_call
AWSPRERTF TRBJ1-1 . TRBV30
ASSSSGTGPSNTEAF TRBJ1-1 . TRBV28
ASRDDRRRANYGYT TRBJ1-2 . TRBV2
ASSEGWAGGGQPQH TRBJ1-5 . TRBV19
ASSSGGSGSGEQF TRBJ2-1 . TRBV5-1
ASSRRPGRVAGDKETQY TRBJ2-5 . TRBV21-1
ASSLPGGQETQY TRBJ2-5 . TRBV5-4
AITPGTKNEQF TRBJ2-1 once TRBV10-3
ASSPRWAGRADNEQF TRBJ2-1 . TRBV28
ATSTPRQGDGYT TRBJ1-2 once TRBV15
ASRGMTDADTEAF TRBJ1-1 . TRBV6-5
ASSFEDVLAANEQF TRBJ2-1 . TRBV28
ASRPLAGGVEQF TRBJ2-1 . TRBV5-4
ASSLWAGLADNEQF TRBJ2-1 . TRBV5-6
ASSSPTGELF TRBJ2-2 . TRBV9
ASSEREVETQY TRBJ2-5 . TRBV10-2
ASSPIGATGTSFRETQY TRBJ2-5 . TRBV28
ASSESRTASTDTQY TRBJ2-3 . TRBV25-1
AWSGDQGHISGANVLT TRBJ2-6 . TRBV30
ASSPNRGASGDTQY TRBJ2-3 once TRBV18
ASSLMGGLGTGELF TRBJ2-2 . TRBV13
ASSSGTGGIEKLF TRBJ1-4 . TRBV7-9
ASSYSETVQETQY TRBJ2-5 . TRBV6-5
AWSTLAGYGYT TRBJ1-2 . TRBV30